This is a list of T cell receptor beta chains from one sample in a study of blood T cell repertoires in COVID-19. TCRdb keeps only in-frame clones here, not all; method: immunoSEQ multiplex PCR. The sample carries some 220,000 clones, 65% to 85% recorded once. Sequences were obtained from peripheral blood. These receptors all come from a human donor in a cohort sampled during active COVID-19. Each CDR3 is given with its conserved first and last residue. D genes are given only for firm matches.

>TRBV7-2|TRBJ2-1|TRBD2
TGTGCCAGCAGCCCCCGGACTAGCACCCACAATGAGCAGTTCTTC
CASSPRTSTHNEQFF
>TRBV18|TRBJ2-7|TRBD1
TGTGCCAGCTCAGGGGGGACAGGGGGCGCCTACGAGCAGTACTTC
CASSGGTGGAYEQYF
>TRBV7-9|TRBJ1-1|NA
TGTGCCAGCAGCTTAGGGGGGGAATCAAGCTATGAAGCTTTCTTT
CASSLGGESSYEAFF
>TRBV7-9|TRBJ2-2|NA
TGTGCCAGCAATGGGGGGACTGGGAGCGCCGGGGAGCTGTTTTTT
CASNGGTGSAGELFF
>TRBV3-1/TRBV3-2|TRBJ2-1|NA
TGTGCCAGCAGCCCACAAGGGGCAATTCAGTTCTTC
CASSPQGAIQFF
>TRBV27|TRBJ1-3|NA
TGTGCCAGCAGTTATACGGGGGGCGCATCTGGAAACACCATATATTTT
CASSYTGGASGNTIYF
>TRBV9|TRBJ2-2|NA
TGTGCCAGCAGCGTAGAGGGCGGACTTTCCACCGGGGAGCTGTTTTTT
CASSVEGGLSTGELFF
>TRBV9|TRBJ1-3|NA
TGTGCCAGCAGCGAGCGGGCATTTTCGGGAAACACCATATATTTT
CASSERAFSGNTIYF
>TRBV18|TRBJ1-2|TRBD1
TGTGCCAGCTCACCATACAGTCAGGGGGCAGATGGCTACACCTTC
CASSPYSQGADGYTF
>TRBV7-6|TRBJ1-1|TRBD1
TGTGCCAGCAGCCAACAGGGGCCGAACACTGAAGCTTTCTTT
CASSQQGPNTEAFF
>TRBV5-1|TRBJ2-7|TRBD1
TGCGCCAGCAGCCCGGGACAGCCGTCCTACGAGCAGTACTTC
CASSPGQPSYEQYF
>TRBV9|TRBJ2-6|NA
TGTGCCAGCAGCCCCCGGGGGATGGCTGGGGCCAACGTCCTGACTTTC
CASSPRGMAGANVLTF
>TRBV19|TRBJ1-6|NA
TGTGCCAGTAGCCCCAGAGGTTCACCCCTCCACTTT
CASSPRGSPLHF
>TRBV11-3|TRBJ2-3|NA
TGTGCCAGCAGCTCCACTAGTGTAGGGACAGATACGCAGTATTTT
CASSSTSVGTDTQYF
>TRBV28|TRBJ2-7|TRBD2
TGTGCCAGCAGTTTATACCCTGAGGGGACTACATCATACGAGCAGTACTTC
CASSLYPEGTTSYEQYF
>TRBV7-3|TRBJ2-2|TRBD2
TGTGCCAGCAGGCCGGGACTAGCGCTCAAGCGAGGGGAGAACACCGGGGAGCTGTTTTTT
CASRPGLALKRGENTGELFF
>TRBV5-1|TRBJ1-1|NA
TGCGCCAGTCAGACGGGGAACACTGAAGCTTTCTTT
CASQTGNTEAFF
>TRBV28|TRBJ1-5|NA
TGTGCCAGCAGTACAGGGTATGGTCAGCCCCAGCATTTT
CASSTGYGQPQHF